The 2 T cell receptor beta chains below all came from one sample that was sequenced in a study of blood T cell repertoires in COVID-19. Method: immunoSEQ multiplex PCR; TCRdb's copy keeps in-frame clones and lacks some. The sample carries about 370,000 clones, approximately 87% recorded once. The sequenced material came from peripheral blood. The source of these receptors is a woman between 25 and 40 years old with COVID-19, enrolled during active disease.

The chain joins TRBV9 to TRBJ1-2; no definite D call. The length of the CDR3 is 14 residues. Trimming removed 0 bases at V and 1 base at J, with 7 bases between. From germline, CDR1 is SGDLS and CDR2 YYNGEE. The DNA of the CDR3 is TGTGCCAGCAGCGTAGGCCCAGATAACTATGGCTACACCTTC. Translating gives CASSVGPDNYGYTF.

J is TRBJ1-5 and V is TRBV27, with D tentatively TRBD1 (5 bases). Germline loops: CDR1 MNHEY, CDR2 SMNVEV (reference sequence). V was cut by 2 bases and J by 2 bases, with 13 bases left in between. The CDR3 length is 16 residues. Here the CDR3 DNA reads TGTGCCAGCAGTTTACGGCCAGGGATTGGCAATCAGCCCCAGCATTTT. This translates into CASSLRPGIGNQPQHF.